Presented here are 24 T cell receptor beta chains from one specimen sequenced in a study of cytomegalovirus exposure and HLA in healthy donors. Amplification used 60 Vbeta primers and 13 Jbeta primers. Assay: immunoSEQ multiplex PCR; the TCRdb copy retains only in-frame clones and omits some. The sample consists of 150,000 to 200,000 clones, 80% to 90% of them appearing once. The material sequenced was PBMCs. These receptors all stem from a young man in good health and CMV-seropositive.

The chain combines TRBV15 with TRBJ2-1; 7 bases match TRBD2. CDR1 LNHNV and CDR2 YYDKDF come from the germline V gene (reference sequence). V lost 1 base and J lost 5; bases outside the gene matches: 2. The CDR3 is made up of 14 amino acids. The CDR3 is CATSRAGTNNEQFF. The CDR3 bases are TGTGCCACCAGCAGAGCCGGGACTAACAATGAGCAGTTCTTC.

The chain joins TRBV30 to TRBJ2-7; D perhaps matches TRBD2 (6 bases). This CDR3 region has 14 residues. Germline V gene lookup returns CDR1 GTSNPN and CDR2 SVGIG (reference sequence). Trimming left V 0 bases short and J 6 bases short, with 15 bases between. Written as DNA, the CDR3 is TGTGCCTGGAGTGTACGGGGGACTGGGGGCGAGCAGTACTTC. Translated: CAWSVRGTGGEQYF.

This clone has a single count. This same CDR3 is encoded by further DNA sequences in the sample. In DNA form, the CDR3 reads TGTGCCAGCAGCTTAGAGGCCGGGGGGTCCACAGATACGCAGTATTTT. Residues: CASSLEAGGSTDTQYF. This rearrangement joins TRBV7-6 to TRBJ2-3; 7 bases fit TRBD2. The CDR3 runs 16 residues. CDR1 is SGHVS and CDR2 is FNYEAQ in the germline V gene. The J segment lost 2 bases and the V segment lost 1 base, leaving 6 bases of the junction unmatched.

The chain couples TRBV2 to TRBJ2-1; 8 bases are shared with TRBD1. Germline loops: CDR1 SNHLY, CDR2 FYNNEI. V trimming: 7 bases; J trimming: 5 bases; junction bases outside the gene matches: 4. This CDR3 has 13 amino acids. CDR3 sequence (DNA): TGTGCCAGCAAGGGACAGGCCAACAATGAGCAGTTCTTC. Translated, it gives CASKGQANNEQFF.

CDR3 sequence: CASSLERRGHSGNTIYF. DNA for the CDR3: TGTGCCAGCAGCTTAGAACGCAGGGGCCACTCTGGAAACACCATATATTTT. V usage is TRBV7-8 and J usage is TRBJ1-3, with a weak D call TRBD1 (6 bases). V lost 1 base, J lost 0 bases, and 13 bases lay in between. Germline loops: CDR1 SGHVS, CDR2 FQNEAQ. CDR3 length equals 17 residues.

V gene TRBV30 combines with J gene TRBJ1-4; 10 bases fit TRBD1. Germline V CDR1 and CDR2: GTSNPN, SVGIG (reference sequence). J gave up 4 bases and V 5 bases, and 4 bases lay outside the gene matches. This CDR3 region has 14 residues. CDR3 amino acids: CAWDRGLVNEKLFF. The CDR3 nucleotides are TGTGCCTGGGACAGGGGGCTCGTTAATGAAAAACTGTTTTTT.

The genes are TRBV7-9 and TRBJ2-5, with 7 bases matching TRBD1. Trimming removed 4 bases from V and 5 bases from J; junction bases left unmatched: 10. Germline V lookup: CDR1 SEHNR, CDR2 FQNEAQ (reference sequence). The length of the CDR3 is 15 residues. As DNA, the CDR3 is TGTGCCAGCAGCTCACCCGAGACAGGGTTCGAGACCCAGTACTTC. Translation gives CASSSPETGFETQYF.

This clone showed up just a few times. This sequence joins TRBV4-3 and TRBJ2-1; 11 bases line up with TRBD2. CDR1 and CDR2 from the germline V gene are LGHNA and YSLEER. Trimming removed 3 bases from V and 7 bases from J; junction bases left unmatched: 11. This CDR3 region has 17 residues. CDR3 sequence: CASSQISGGASWNEQFF. CDR3 sequence (DNA): TGCGCCAGCAGCCAGATTAGCGGGGGGGCCTCTTGGAATGAGCAGTTCTTC.

CDR3 coding DNA: TGTGCCAGCAGCGTAGGGCGAGGGTGGGCAGAAGAGACCCAGTACTTC. It codes for CASSVGRGWAEETQYF. V usage is TRBV9 and J usage is TRBJ2-5; a weak D match, TRBD2 (5 bases). V was trimmed by 0 bases and J by 3 bases, leaving 15 bases between them. The CDR3 extends over 16 amino acids. Germline values: CDR1 SGDLS, CDR2 YYNGEE.

The J gene is TRBJ2-2, the V gene TRBV12-5, with a weak D call TRBD2 (5 bases). The CDR3 has 15 residues. V dropped 6 bases and J dropped 5 bases, with 16 bases sitting between them. Germline loops: CDR1 LGHNT, CDR2 FRNRAP. Here the CDR3 reads CASGIDTTNTGELFF. The CDR3 DNA is TGTGCTAGTGGGATTGACACGACTAATACCGGGGAGCTGTTTTTT.

This chain links TRBV6-1 with TRBJ1-2; D unresolved. The CDR3 is 13 amino acids. CDR1 and CDR2 from the germline V gene are MNHNS and SASEGT. Deletions cut 3 bases from V and 7 bases from J, with 12 bases between. CDR3 region: CASSDEAAAGYTF. In DNA form, the CDR3 reads TGTGCCAGCAGTGACGAGGCAGCCGCTGGCTACACCTTC.

Note on this clone: The limits of the CDR3 on the DNA are not certain, so only TCRdb's listed CDR3 is given. This chain joins TRBV30 and TRBJ2-7; whether TRBD1, the table's D call, matches the DNA was not checked. The CDR3 length equals 13 residues, ends included. Germline assignment: CDR1 GTSNPN and CDR2 SVGIG (reference sequence). The CDR3 region is CAWSVGQGIRCNF.

This chain links TRBV27 with TRBJ2-7, with TRBD2 matching 9 bases. From germline, CDR1 is MNHEY and CDR2 SMNVEV (reference sequence). The CDR3 loop spans 15 amino acids. Trimming took 5 bases from V and 0 from J; bases not matched to a gene: 5. The CDR3 loop is CASSSGGRNSYEQYF. The CDR3 DNA follows: TGTGCCAGCAGTAGCGGGGGGAGGAACTCCTACGAGCAGTACTTC.

The chain employs TRBV9 and TRBJ2-5; the match to TRBD2 covers 10 bases. CDR1 is SGDLS, CDR2 YYNGEE, per germline. Trimming took 1 base from V and 2 from J; bases not matched to a gene: 5. CDR3 length equals 16 residues. CDR3 protein: CASSVWGLANQETQYF. For the CDR3, the DNA is TGTGCCAGCAGCGTATGGGGACTAGCGAATCAAGAGACCCAGTACTTC.

This chain's CDR3 is CASSSSEGSYEQYF. CDR3 in DNA: TGTGCCAGCAGCTCCAGCGAAGGTTCCTACGAGCAGTACTTC. The chain has TRBV7-8 and TRBJ2-7; the D is unclear. This CDR3 spans 14 amino acids. The germline V gene encodes CDR1 SGHVS and CDR2 FQNEAQ. V gave up 4 bases and J gave up 1 base, with 11 bases separating them.

This clone appeared a few times. The chain combines TRBV6-1 with TRBJ2-2; D remains ambiguous. CDR1 MNHNS and CDR2 SASEGT come from the germline V gene. Trimming pared 4 bases from V and 7 bases from J, leaving 10 bases between. The CDR3 sequence is 13 residues long. DNA for the CDR3: TGTGCCAGCAGTGTACGAGAGCACGGGGAGCTGTTTTTT. Its protein is CASSVREHGELFF.

V is TRBV5-6 and J is TRBJ1-1; D is undetermined. V gave up 2 bases and J gave up 6 bases, with 11 bases separating them. CDR1 is SGHDT and CDR2 is YYEEEE in the germline V gene. The CDR3 has 13 amino acids. The CDR3, as DNA: TGTGCCAGCAGCTTAACCAATAGCGCTGAAGCTTTCTTT. Amino acids: CASSLTNSAEAFF.

V usage is TRBV7-3 and J usage is TRBJ2-1, with a tentative D call TRBD2 (5 bases). The CDR3 sequence is 14 residues long. The germline V gene encodes CDR1 SGHTA and CDR2 FQGTGA. Trimming removed 2 bases from V and 6 bases from J, with 11 bases in between. CDR3 bases: TGTGCCAGCAGCTTAGCGGGTGCCTCCAATGAGCAGTTCTTC. Translating it yields CASSLAGASNEQFF.

The chain joins TRBV5-4 to TRBJ2-3, with a tentative D call TRBD2 (5 bases). The V gene's germline CDR1 is SGHNT and CDR2 YYREEE (reference sequence). The CDR3 extends over 16 amino acids. The V gene lost 1 base and the J gene lost 1 base, with 13 bases spanning the gap. The CDR3: CASSLRSGLGTDTQYF. In nucleotides, the CDR3 is TGTGCCAGCAGCTTGAGGAGCGGCCTCGGCACAGATACGCAGTATTTT.

In this sample, this clone turned up once. The chain recombines TRBV6-1 with TRBJ1-1, with 7 bases that match TRBD1. CDR1 MNHNS and CDR2 SASEGT come from the germline V gene. This CDR3 spans 14 amino acids. Unmatched junction bases numbered 9, after V lost 7 bases and J lost 4 bases. The CDR3 loop is CASTTRAGGTEAFF. CDR3 bases: TGTGCCAGCACAACGAGGGCAGGGGGCACTGAAGCTTTCTTT.

The V and J genes are TRBV5-6 and TRBJ2-2, with 8 bases aligning to TRBD1. Germline V gene data show CDR1 as SGHDT and CDR2 as YYEEEE. The CDR3 sequence is 17 residues long. V was clipped by 5 bases and J by 0 bases; unmatched bases: 9. In nucleotides, the CDR3 is TGTGCCAGCAGGTCCATGGACAGGGTGTCGAACACCGGGGAGCTGTTTTTT. Encoded protein: CASRSMDRVSNTGELFF.

This chain connects TRBV30 to TRBJ2-1; 11 bases match TRBD2. The CDR3 loop spans 14 amino acids. Trimming cost V 3 bases and J 5 bases; bases outside gene matches: 3. The germline V gene has CDR1 GTSNPN and CDR2 SVGIG (reference sequence). CDR3 in amino acids: CAWRLAGDHNEQFF. For the CDR3, the DNA is TGTGCCTGGAGACTAGCGGGGGACCACAATGAGCAGTTCTTC.

The gene calls are TRBV9 and TRBJ2-5; no firm D call. The assigned J gene may be wrong: the sequence end matches TRBJ2-7 better. The CDR3 length is 12 residues. CDR1 and CDR2 (germline): SGDLS, YYNGEE. CDR3 in amino acids: CASGDGAYEQYF. The CDR3 nucleotides are TGTGCCAGCGGGGATGGGGCCTACGAGCAGTACTTC.

The V call is TRBV7-3, the J call TRBJ2-2; tentatively, D is TRBD1 (5 bases). The CDR3 has 19 residues. V lost 5 bases and J lost 2, with 24 bases in between. Germline-derived CDR1 and CDR2 are SGHTA and FQGTGA. The CDR3 spells CASSPQTGPGSLNTGELFF. The CDR3 bases are TGTGCCAGCAGCCCCCAAACAGGCCCCGGGTCCTTAAACACCGGGGAGCTGTTTTTT.